This T cell receptor beta chain appears in the sequencing data of a study of blood T cell repertoires in COVID-19. Looking at the study overall: Material from acute and convalescent COVID-19 was sourced from the United States, Italy and Spain. The cDNA or gDNA used as material had been derived from T cells, B-cell-depleted T cells, or PBMCs.

Germline V gene lookup returns CDR1 SGHTA and CDR2 FQGNSA. V lost 4 bases and J lost 5; bases outside the gene matches: 10. This CDR3 comprises 16 residues. As handled by the study authors: Reference gene primer amplification yielded estimated nucleated cell counts. Profiled with immunoSEQ multiplex PCR; TCRdb holds only in-frame clones, not every one. The V and J calls and the clone size are those of that table, but D and trimming were determined from the DNA. This sample yields about 120,000 clones, of which around 80% are seen a single time; roughly 4% belongs to the top ten. This receptor was identified in an elderly woman with acute or convalescent COVID-19. The sequenced sample consisted of peripheral blood. This chain uses TRBV7-2 with TRBJ2-3; 9 positions match TRBD1. CDR3 sequence (DNA): TGTGCCAGCAGCTCCTCCGGGACAGGGTCGGGAGATACGCAGTATTTT. Translated, it gives CASSSSGTGSGDTQYF.